The 8 T cell receptor beta chains presented below share a single source sample, sequenced in a study of cytomegalovirus exposure and HLA in healthy donors. The assay was immunoSEQ multiplex PCR, and TCRdb's table has in-frame clones only and misses some. The table has about 220,000 clones, around 90% seen once; the top ten hold 1% to 1.2%. Sequenced material: PBMCs. These receptors came from a woman under 30 in good health and CMV-seronegative.

The rearrangement links TRBV5-1 to TRBJ2-2; TRBD2 agrees at 7 bases. The CDR3 sequence is 16 residues long. Germline-derived CDR1 and CDR2 are SGHRS and YFSETQ. After removal of 0 bases from V and 5 bases from J, the junction contained 7 bases not matched to a gene. CDR3 loop: CASSLGMGLRTGELFF. The CDR3 DNA follows: TGCGCCAGCAGCTTGGGTATGGGACTACGAACCGGGGAGCTGTTTTTT.

The chain uses TRBV5-6 and TRBJ2-1; 7 bases align to TRBD1. Trimming took 0 bases from V and 6 from J; bases not matched to a gene: 6. The CDR3 sequence is 15 residues long. Germline values: CDR1 SGHDT, CDR2 YYEEEE. The CDR3 protein is CASSLAARGFNEQFF. The DNA for the CDR3 is TGTGCCAGCAGCTTGGCCGCCAGGGGGTTCAATGAGCAGTTCTTC.

The chain uses TRBV2 and TRBJ1-4; 7 nucleotides match TRBD1. The CDR3 spans 16 residues. J was trimmed by 0 bases and V by 6 bases; bases with no gene match: 7. Looked up from germline, CDR1 is SNHLY and CDR2 is FYNNEI. CDR3 sequence reads: CASSLDRVATNEKLFF. The CDR3 bases are TGTGCCAGCAGCTTAGACAGGGTTGCAACTAATGAAAAACTGTTTTTT. Complete variable domain (other parts from reference TRBV2 and TRBJ1-4): EPEVTQTPSHQVTQMGQEVILRCVPISNHLYFYWYRQILGQKVEFLVSFYNNEISEKSEIFDDQFSVERPDGSNFTLKIRSTKLEDSAMYFCASSLDRVATNEKLFFGSGTQLSVL.

This chain joins TRBV19 and TRBJ1-4; 9 positions agree with TRBD1. V gave up 5 bases and J gave up 7 bases; unmatched junction bases: 17. Germline CDR1 LNHDA, CDR2 SQIVND (reference sequence). The CDR3 has 18 amino acids. The CDR3: CASSPGQGIGRAREKLFF. The CDR3 bases are TGTGCCAGTAGTCCGGGACAGGGAATTGGGAGGGCGCGTGAAAAACTGTTTTTT.

This clone showed up just once. In the same sample, other DNA sequences code for this CDR3. This chain uses TRBV6-5 with TRBJ1-3; D remains ambiguous. The CDR3 loop spans 12 amino acids. Trimming shortened V by 7 bases and J by 4 bases, and 8 bases separated the two germline ends. Germline V gene lookup returns CDR1 MNHEY and CDR2 SVGAGI. The CDR3 DNA reads TGTGCCAGCACCTCGTCGGGAAACACCATATATTTT. Translation: CASTSSGNTIYF.

The chain joins TRBV6-5 to TRBJ1-3; D is perhaps TRBD1 (5 bases). Trimming left V 6 bases short and J 0 bases short, with 6 bases between. CDR3 length: 13 amino acids. Germline-derived CDR1 and CDR2 are MNHEY and SVGAGI. CDR3 amino acids: CASRTVSGNTIYF. CDR3 in DNA: TGTGCCAGCAGGACAGTCTCTGGAAACACCATATATTTT.

V is TRBV6-5 and J is TRBJ2-3; a weak D match, TRBD2 (6 bases). Germline V gene lookup returns CDR1 MNHEY and CDR2 SVGAGI. Trimming took 0 bases from V and 0 from J, leaving 10 bases between them. This CDR3 contains 16 residues. The CDR3 nucleotides read TGTGCCAGCAGTTACTCGGGCGGGGTTAGCACAGATACGCAGTATTTT. It yields the protein CASSYSGGVSTDTQYF.

V usage is TRBV19 and J usage is TRBJ1-4, with no clear D. V was pared by 6 bases and J by 3 bases, with 8 bases between. The CDR3 totals 13 residues. Germline V gives CDR1 LNHDA, CDR2 SQIVND (reference sequence). The chain's CDR3 is CASSRIANEKLFF. The CDR3 coding sequence is TGTGCCAGTAGCCGTATTGCTAATGAAAAACTGTTTTTT.